These T cell receptor beta chains were read from a single sample in a study of tissue T cells after allogeneic stem cell transplantation. Method: immunoSEQ multiplex PCR; TCRdb's copy keeps in-frame clones and lacks some. The data hold tens of thousands of clones, with roughly 80% observed a single time. The sequencing used tissue from the ileum, collected at autopsy. Source of these receptors: a female donor over 55 with lung cancer. CDR3s leave out the opening cysteine and the closing phenylalanine or tryptophan. Expanded clones get a size class; other rows say once, few or many, or leave the size out.

j_gene | len | abundance | v_gene | CDR3aa
TRBJ2-5 | 11 | . | TRBV19 | ASSNWKEETQY
TRBJ2-2 | 12 | . | TRBV5-4 | ASSRQGLTGELF
TRBJ1-2 | 10 | . | TRBV27 | ASSPTWGGYT
TRBJ1-1 | 11 | . | TRBV29-1 | SVGGRGETEAF
TRBJ1-2 | 12 | . | TRBV5-1 | ASSFLGQGFGYT
TRBJ2-5 | 13 | . | TRBV30 | AWSAGGGHQETQY
TRBJ1-4 | 13 | . | TRBV5-1 | ASSPGAGAYEKLF
TRBJ1-2 | 13 | . | TRBV19 | ASSIQGTDNYGYT
TRBJ2-6 | 14 | . | TRBV5-4 | ASSPTVPSGANVLT
TRBJ1-1 | 14 | once | TRBV4-3 | ASSQDVLRGYTEAF
TRBJ2-1 | 13 | . | TRBV18 | ASSPDRDYYNEQF
TRBJ1-5 | 13 | . | TRBV10-3 | AISTGQGSVQPQH
TRBJ2-7 | 12 | . | TRBV27 | ASSLKGIPYEQY
TRBJ1-6 | 10 | . | TRBV7-2 | ASSPPGSPLH
TRBJ1-1 | 13 | . | TRBV5-8 | ASSYMVYGNTEAF
TRBJ2-3 | 11 | few | TRBV25-1 | ASSEYVGSAQY
TRBJ1-2 | 11 | few | TRBV6-5 | ASRIGLSYGYT
TRBJ2-2 | 17 | . | TRBV5-1 | ASRGDSMGSVFRSGELF
TRBJ2-5 | 13 | medium-sized | TRBV5-5 | ASSSRGVAQETQY
TRBJ1-5 | 13 | few | TRBV2 | ASSGQGTSNQPQH
TRBJ2-3 | 13 | . | TRBV3-1/TRBV3-2 | ASSQVVTSADTQY
TRBJ1-3 | 10 | . | TRBV20-1 | SASRGENTIY
TRBJ1-1 | 12 | once | TRBV5-6 | ASSLGRGRTEAF
TRBJ2-3 | 14 | . | TRBV7-6 | ASSSGTGRSTDTQY
TRBJ2-5 | 10 | . | TRBV12-3/TRBV12-4 | ASRGLGGPQY
TRBJ1-1 | 12 | . | TRBV5-6 | ASSLAPQGSEAF
TRBJ2-7 | 11 | . | TRBV21-1 | ASITGSFYEQY
TRBJ2-1 | 13 | few | TRBV11-2 | ASSLVQGAYNEQF
TRBJ2-2 | 13 | . | TRBV9 | ASSPGTSGTRELF
TRBJ2-7 | 12 | . | TRBV5-1 | ASEVAGGGNEQY
TRBJ2-2 | 15 | . | TRBV7-8 | ASSRVGADLNTGELF
TRBJ2-7 | 12 | . | TRBV6-5 | ASSRDYQTYEQY
TRBJ1-4 | 12 | once | TRBV5-1 | ASRTGGANEKLF
TRBJ1-3 | 13 | few | TRBV11-2 | ASSLERGSGNTIY